A selection of T cell receptor beta chains follows, all from one sample in a study of shared clonotypes between healthy human individuals. The protocol was immunoSEQ multiplex PCR, while the TCRdb copy is restricted to in-frame clones and leaves out a portion. The data contain about 230,000 clones, over 50% of them singletons. Sequencing used memory CD4+ T cells sorted from blood. The receptors stem from a man younger than 45 in good health. Each CDR3 is given with its conserved first and last residue.

v_call: TRBV6-5; cdr3_aa: CASSLTWGYEQYF
v_call: TRBV11-2; cdr3_aa: CASSPRREGEDTGELFF
v_call: TRBV12-2; cdr3_aa: CASSSPGRDEAFF
v_call: TRBV6-5; cdr3_aa: CASRMSARRNEQFF
v_call: TRBV5-1; cdr3_aa: CASSLAGASTDTQYF
v_call: TRBV9; cdr3_aa: CASSVVGNTDTQYF
v_call: TRBV5-1; cdr3_aa: CASSLEGKEQYF
v_call: TRBV6-5; cdr3_aa: CASSKQGFSNYEQYF
v_call: TRBV30; cdr3_aa: CAWSVQGLETQYF
v_call: TRBV18; cdr3_aa: CASSQGPNQPQHF
v_call: TRBV21-1; cdr3_aa: CASLLGAPEGYGYTF
v_call: TRBV5-1; cdr3_aa: CASSPVSPAGGGEQYF
v_call: TRBV7-2; cdr3_aa: CASSSGAYEQYF
v_call: TRBV2; cdr3_aa: CASRGVQGGNTEAFF